These T cell receptor beta chains were read from a single sample in a study of cytotoxic CD8 clonotypes in ibrutinib-treated CLL. Repertoires were generated with immunoSEQ multiplex PCR, while TCRdb's copy carries only in-frame clones and drops some. The sample lists about 97,000 clones, around 77% seen once, with around 25% in the top ten. The material was PBMCs, obtained after 24 months of ibrutinib treatment. The receptors were gathered from a human donor with chronic lymphocytic leukemia. Each CDR3 is given with its conserved first and last residue. The D gene is left open where the match is weak. Where a row states a size, it is once, few, many or the class of an expanded clone; other rows omit it.

j_call,v_call,clone_size,d_call,cdr3_nt,cdr3_aa
TRBJ2-2,TRBV11-2,NA,NA,TGTGCCAGCAGCTTAACCACTGGGACCGGGGAGCTGTTTTTT,CASSLTTGTGELFF
TRBJ2-7,TRBV5-1,NA,TRBD1,TGCGCCAGCAGCCCCGGACAGGGCGCCCCTTACGAGCAGTACTTC,CASSPGQGAPYEQYF
TRBJ2-1,TRBV5-1,NA,NA,TGCGCCAGCAGCTTGGCCGGGGGTGAGCAGTTCTTC,CASSLAGGEQFF
TRBJ1-1,TRBV5-1,NA,TRBD1,TGCGCCAGCAGCAAACGACAGGGAGGAACTGAAGCTTTCTTT,CASSKRQGGTEAFF
TRBJ2-3,TRBV27,once,NA,TGTGCCAGCACTTACCGGCCGGGAACAGATACGCAGTATTTT,CASTYRPGTDTQYF
TRBJ1-2,TRBV4-1,NA,NA,TGCGCCAGCAGCCAAGCAGGGGCAGGTGGCTACACCTTC,CASSQAGAGGYTF
TRBJ2-1,TRBV19,NA,NA,TGTGCCAGTATGAGGGTTGGGGCAGATCCCTACAATGAGCAGTTCTTC,CASMRVGADPYNEQFF
TRBJ1-2,TRBV30,few,NA,TGTGCCTGGAGCAGAGTCACGAACTATGGCTACACCTTC,CAWSRVTNYGYTF
TRBJ2-1,TRBV19,NA,TRBD1,TGTGCCAGTAGCAAGGGACAGGGAGCCTACAATGAGCAGTTCTTC,CASSKGQGAYNEQFF
TRBJ1-4,TRBV25-1,NA,NA,TGTGCCAGCAGCGAAACTAAAGAAAAACTGTTTTTT,CASSETKEKLFF
TRBJ1-5,TRBV5-6,NA,TRBD1,TGTGCCAGCAGCTTGAGACAGGGAAATCAGCCCCAGCATTTT,CASSLRQGNQPQHF
TRBJ1-1,TRBV7-8,NA,TRBD1,TGTGCCAGCAGCTTCCGGGACAGGCCGACGAACACTGAAGCTTTCTTT,CASSFRDRPTNTEAFF
TRBJ1-1,TRBV28,NA,NA,TGTGCCAGCAGTTTACCCTCGAACACTGAAGCTTTCTTT,CASSLPSNTEAFF
TRBJ1-3,TRBV6-1,NA,NA,TGTGCCAGCAGTGAACAGAGCTCTGGAAACACCATATATTTT,CASSEQSSGNTIYF
TRBJ2-7,TRBV6-1,NA,TRBD2,TGTGCCAGCGCGGGACTAGCGGGGAACTACGAGCAGTACTTC,CASAGLAGNYEQYF
TRBJ2-3,TRBV28,NA,TRBD1,TGTGCCAGCAGTTTGGCAGCCGGGACAGGGGGCACAGATACGCAGTATTTT,CASSLAAGTGGTDTQYF
TRBJ2-7,TRBV5-1,NA,TRBD2,TGCGCCAGCAGCTTGGGTCCTAGCGGGTACTACGAGCAGTACTTC,CASSLGPSGYYEQYF
TRBJ2-5,TRBV7-2,NA,NA,TGTGCCAGCAGCCGGAGTAGCCAAGAGACCCAGTACTTC,CASSRSSQETQYF
TRBJ2-1,TRBV6-6,medium-sized,TRBD1,TGTGCCAGCAGTTACCAGGGGGCCTACAATGAGCAGTTCTTC,CASSYQGAYNEQFF
TRBJ2-1,TRBV27,few,NA,TGTGCCAGCAGTGGAACTTCGAGCTCCTACAATGAGCAGTTCTTC,CASSGTSSSYNEQFF
TRBJ2-5,TRBV5-1,NA,TRBD1,TGCGCCAGCAGCTCGCTGGGGACAGTACAAGAGACCCAGTACTTC,CASSSLGTVQETQYF
TRBJ2-1,TRBV11-2,few,TRBD1,TGTGCCAGCAGCCGTCGGGACAGGGCCAATGAGCAGTTCTTC,CASSRRDRANEQFF
TRBJ1-5,TRBV11-2,few,NA,TGTGCCAGCAGCCGCGACAGTCGGGCCCAGCATTTT,CASSRDSRAQHF
TRBJ2-7,TRBV28,NA,NA,TGTGCCAGCAGTCTCCTGACAGAGAGCTACGAGCAGTACTTC,CASSLLTESYEQYF
TRBJ1-1,TRBV30,NA,NA,TGTGCCTGGAGGGGACCTTGGATGAACACTGAAGCTTTCTTT,CAWRGPWMNTEAFF
TRBJ2-5,TRBV28,NA,NA,TGTGCCAGCAGTCCCTACCGGGGTCAAGAGACCCAGTACTTC,CASSPYRGQETQYF
TRBJ2-7,TRBV6-1,NA,TRBD1,TGTGCCAGCAGGGAAGGACAGGACTACGAGCAGTACTTC,CASREGQDYEQYF
TRBJ2-7,TRBV21-1,NA,NA,TGTGCCAGCACCGCTTACGGGCTAGCGGTGCCTGGATGGGAGCAGTACTTC,CASTAYGLAVPGWEQYF
TRBJ2-5,TRBV19,NA,TRBD2,TGTGCCAGTAGTATTCTGTCTAGCGGGAGCCGGGAGACCCAGTACTTC,CASSILSSGSRETQYF
TRBJ1-2,TRBV5-3,NA,TRBD1,TGTGCCAGCAGCTTGGGACAGAGCTATGGCTACACCTTC,CASSLGQSYGYTF
TRBJ1-5,TRBV28,NA,NA,TGTGCCAGCAGTTTGCCGCAGGATGCTCAGCCCCAGCATTTT,CASSLPQDAQPQHF
TRBJ1-1,TRBV7-2,NA,NA,TGTGCCAGCAGCTTAACCGGGGGCACTGAAGCTTTCTTT,CASSLTGGTEAFF
TRBJ2-3,TRBV4-1,NA,NA,TGCGCCAGCAGCCACTTAGTAGCGGAGGAAGGAGATACGCAGTATTTT,CASSHLVAEEGDTQYF
TRBJ1-4,TRBV5-5,NA,NA,TGTGCCAGCAGCTTCTCAGGACAGCAAAATGAAAAACTGTTTTTT,CASSFSGQQNEKLFF
TRBJ2-3,TRBV7-2,NA,TRBD1,TGTGCCAGCAGCCCGCATCAGGGGGCAGGCACAGATACGCAGTATTTT,CASSPHQGAGTDTQYF
TRBJ2-7,TRBV5-1,NA,NA,TGCGCCAGCAGCTCGACAGTCTCCTACGAGCAGTACTTC,CASSSTVSYEQYF
TRBJ1-4,TRBV18,few,NA,TGTGCCAGCTCACCCCCTGAATTGAGAAAACTGTTTTTT,CASSPPELRKLFF
TRBJ1-2,TRBV14,few,NA,TGTGCCAGCAGCCAAGAAGAGTGGGGAGTGGGGACCTATGGCTACACCTTC,CASSQEEWGVGTYGYTF
TRBJ1-2,TRBV29-1,NA,TRBD1,TGCAGCGGAGGGGACAGTCTCGGCTATGGCTACACCTTC,CSGGDSLGYGYTF
TRBJ1-2,TRBV28,NA,NA,TGTGCCAGCAGCCAAACAGAACAAGGCTATGGCTACACCTTC,CASSQTEQGYGYTF
TRBJ2-7,TRBV7-9,once,NA,TGTGCCAGCAGCTTAGCGATCAGGGCTGACGAGCAGTACTTC,CASSLAIRADEQYF
TRBJ1-3,TRBV5-1,few,NA,TGCGCCAGCAGCTTGGAAGGGATGGGCATTAGCTCTGGAAACACCATATATTTT,CASSLEGMGISSGNTIYF
TRBJ1-1,TRBV7-9,NA,NA,TGTGCCAGCAGGCTCATCTTATCTGAAGCTTTCTTT,CASRLILSEAFF
TRBJ2-1,TRBV6-6,few,NA,TGTGCCAGCAGTCCACAGGGTAGCTCCTACAATGAGCAGTTCTTC,CASSPQGSSYNEQFF
TRBJ2-1,TRBV5-6,NA,NA,TGTGCCAGCAGCTTGGTTCTGGGGAATGAGCAGTTCTTC,CASSLVLGNEQFF
TRBJ1-1,TRBV5-6,NA,NA,TGTGCCAGCAGTCTAGGGACTGAAGCTTTCTTT,CASSLGTEAFF
TRBJ2-1,TRBV5-1,NA,TRBD2,TGCGCCAGCAGCGTAGCCGGGACTAGCGGGTACAATGAGCAGTTCTTC,CASSVAGTSGYNEQFF
TRBJ1-5,TRBV28,many,TRBD1,TGTGCCAGCAGCCAGAGGACAGGGCTTAGCAATCAGCCCCAGCATTTT,CASSQRTGLSNQPQHF
TRBJ2-7,TRBV11-3,NA,TRBD1,TGTGCCAGCAGCTCCTACAGGGGCGAGCAGTACTTC,CASSSYRGEQYF
TRBJ2-7,TRBV27,few,NA,TGTGCCAGCAGTTCAAAGTTTGACCGCTACGAGCAGTACTTC,CASSSKFDRYEQYF
TRBJ1-6,TRBV2,NA,TRBD1,TGTGCCAGCAGTGGGGACAGGGAGGCCCCCGGGTCCTATAATTCACCCCTCCACTTT,CASSGDREAPGSYNSPLHF
TRBJ2-7,TRBV28,NA,NA,TGTGCCAGCAGTTTGTACCGACTCGGGGCGCTCGAGCAGTACTTC,CASSLYRLGALEQYF